These T cell receptor beta chains were read from a single sample in a study of blood T cell repertoires in COVID-19. TCRdb's copy holds only in-frame clones and misses some; the assay was immunoSEQ multiplex PCR. The table includes under 200,000 clones, about 84% detected once. The sample was PBMCs or T cells enriched from blood (not recorded which). These receptors were taken from a man aged 50 to 59 who had recovered from COVID-19. CDR3s include the opening cysteine and the closing phenylalanine or tryptophan. Each record gives: CDR3 DNA, CDR3 protein, D gene, J gene, clone size, V gene. A D gene is named only where the DNA matches it firmly. The size of a clone is reported for some rows only, either as once, few or many, or as a class for expanded clones.

CDR3nt: TGTGCCAGCAGCACCTGGACAGGACCTGAAGCTTTCTTT
CDR3aa: CASSTWTGPEAFF
d_gene: TRBD1
j_gene: TRBJ1-1
abundance: NA
v_gene: TRBV13

CDR3nt: TGTGCCAGCAACCCTCGGGCTCCAGTCCGAGGGGGGACAGTTTATGGCTACACCTTC
CDR3aa: CASNPRAPVRGGTVYGYTF
d_gene: TRBD1
j_gene: TRBJ1-2
abundance: NA
v_gene: TRBV6-2/TRBV6-3

CDR3nt: TGTGCCAGCAGCTTAGTTAGCGGGGGGCAACATTCCTACGAGCAGTACTTC
CDR3aa: CASSLVSGGQHSYEQYF
d_gene: TRBD2
j_gene: TRBJ2-7
abundance: NA
v_gene: TRBV7-2

CDR3nt: TGTGCCAGTAAAACAGGGGGCGGGGCAGAGCAGTACTTC
CDR3aa: CASKTGGGAEQYF
d_gene: TRBD1
j_gene: TRBJ2-7
abundance: NA
v_gene: TRBV2

CDR3nt: TGTGCCAGCGGCCTACAGGGGACCTATGGCTACACCTTC
CDR3aa: CASGLQGTYGYTF
d_gene: TRBD1
j_gene: TRBJ1-2
abundance: few
v_gene: TRBV6-5

CDR3nt: TGCGCCAGCAGCGCTATCGCGCGAATCTCCTACGAGCAGTACTTC
CDR3aa: CASSAIARISYEQYF
d_gene: NA
j_gene: TRBJ2-7
abundance: NA
v_gene: TRBV5-1

CDR3nt: TGTGCCAGCAGTGAACCGGGGGGGGCCGGTGAGCAGTTCTTC
CDR3aa: CASSEPGGAGEQFF
d_gene: TRBD2
j_gene: TRBJ2-1
abundance: once
v_gene: TRBV2

CDR3nt: TGTGCCAGCAGTTGGGAGGGACAGGGGGTCGGCGAGCAGTACTTC
CDR3aa: CASSWEGQGVGEQYF
d_gene: TRBD1
j_gene: TRBJ2-7
abundance: NA
v_gene: TRBV27

CDR3nt: TGTGCCAGCAGTCCAACCGGGACAGGAAACTATGGCTACACCTTC
CDR3aa: CASSPTGTGNYGYTF
d_gene: TRBD1
j_gene: TRBJ1-2
abundance: once
v_gene: TRBV28

CDR3nt: TGTGCCAGCAGCCAACCGGGACAGGGTCATGGCTACACCTTC
CDR3aa: CASSQPGQGHGYTF
d_gene: TRBD1
j_gene: TRBJ1-2
abundance: NA
v_gene: TRBV4-2

CDR3nt: TGTGCCAGTAGCCCACCCCCCGGAGGGGGCTACACCTTC
CDR3aa: CASSPPPGGGYTF
d_gene: NA
j_gene: TRBJ1-2
abundance: NA
v_gene: TRBV19

CDR3nt: TGCAGCGCCAGGCCGGGCACAGATACGCAGTATTTT
CDR3aa: CSARPGTDTQYF
d_gene: NA
j_gene: TRBJ2-3
abundance: NA
v_gene: TRBV29-1

CDR3nt: TGTGCCTGGAGTACAAGGGAGAATCAGCCCCAGCATTTT
CDR3aa: CAWSTRENQPQHF
d_gene: NA
j_gene: TRBJ1-5
abundance: once
v_gene: TRBV30

CDR3nt: TGTGCCAGCAGCTTATTTATCTACGGCGGGACGGAGACCCAGTACTTC
CDR3aa: CASSLFIYGGTETQYF
d_gene: NA
j_gene: TRBJ2-5
abundance: NA
v_gene: TRBV7-8

CDR3nt: TGCGCCAGCAGCTTAACAGGGGGAACTGAAGCTTTCTTT
CDR3aa: CASSLTGGTEAFF
d_gene: TRBD1
j_gene: TRBJ1-1
abundance: once
v_gene: TRBV5-1

CDR3nt: TGTGCCAGCAAGACAGGGGGCCCGTACAATGAGCAGTTCTTC
CDR3aa: CASKTGGPYNEQFF
d_gene: TRBD1
j_gene: TRBJ2-1
abundance: NA
v_gene: TRBV6-5

CDR3nt: TGTGCCAGCAGCCCCCGGGGTGAAGGAGAAAAACTGTTTTTT
CDR3aa: CASSPRGEGEKLFF
d_gene: NA
j_gene: TRBJ1-4
abundance: NA
v_gene: TRBV28

CDR3nt: TGTGCCAGCAGCCAATCCAGGCAAAACACTGAAGCTTTCTTT
CDR3aa: CASSQSRQNTEAFF
d_gene: NA
j_gene: TRBJ1-1
abundance: NA
v_gene: TRBV3-1/TRBV3-2

CDR3nt: TGTGCCAGCAGTTTGTCGGGGTGGGAGACCCAGTACTTC
CDR3aa: CASSLSGWETQYF
d_gene: NA
j_gene: TRBJ2-5
abundance: NA
v_gene: TRBV27

CDR3nt: TGTGCCAGCAGACAAGGGGGCAGCTATGGCTACACCTTC
CDR3aa: CASRQGGSYGYTF
d_gene: TRBD1
j_gene: TRBJ1-2
abundance: NA
v_gene: TRBV28

CDR3nt: TGTGCCAGCAGCCGACACCAGACAGTCTACAATGAGCAGTTCTTC
CDR3aa: CASSRHQTVYNEQFF
d_gene: NA
j_gene: TRBJ2-1
abundance: NA
v_gene: TRBV21-1

CDR3nt: TGTGCCAGCAGTGCGGACAGGGGTAGCGCCGGGGAGCTGTTTTTT
CDR3aa: CASSADRGSAGELFF
d_gene: TRBD1
j_gene: TRBJ2-2
abundance: NA
v_gene: TRBV6-4